Reported below is one TCR beta chain. Antigen specificity is unknown. This sample stems from a study of T cell responses to AZD1222 COVID-19 vaccine. Whole-study results and caveats: Only after the peak T cell response were repertoires sampled. Targeting of unmutated variant regions was reportedly seen in nearly half of spike-specific TCRs.

Using immunoSEQ multiplex PCR, the repertoire was profiled, and TCRdb retains in-frame clones only, with some absent. The sample holds about 92,000 clones, about 89% seen once. The sample in question was peripheral blood, obtained on day 0 of AZD1222 vaccination. This receptor was identified in an adult in good health.

The CDR3 DNA is TGTGCCAGTAGTAGTCTAGCGACTAGCACAGATACGCAGTATTTT. This encodes CASSSLATSTDTQYF. The chain employs TRBV19 and TRBJ2-3, with D possibly matching TRBD2 (6 bases). Germline CDR1 reads LNHDA; CDR2 reads SQIVND (reference sequence). The V end was cut by 4 bases, the J end by 0 bases, with 11 bases between. The CDR3 covers 15 residues. Drawing the rest from reference TRBV19 and TRBJ2-3, the complete variable domain is DGGITQSPKYLFRKEGQNVTLSCEQNLNHDAMYWYRQDPGQGLRLIYYSQIVNDFQKGDIAEGYSVSREKKESFPLTVTSAQKNPTAFYLCASSSLATSTDTQYFGPGTRLTVL.